The clone carrying this TCR beta chain has a handful of counts. Its target is not known. This record comes from a study of T cell responses to AZD1222 COVID-19 vaccine. Study-level background: Second-dose schedules of about 4 or about 12 weeks were combined. Broader study findings: Repertoires in all cases were sampled only once the peak T cell response had passed.

Some clones are missing from TCRdb's copy, which holds only in-frame ones; the method was immunoSEQ multiplex PCR. The sample includes 150,000 to 160,000 clones, 88% of them seen just once. J was trimmed by 7 bases and V by 2 bases; bases with no gene match: 6. The CDR3 consists of 15 residues. From germline, CDR1 is MNHEY and CDR2 SVGAGI. The rearrangement links TRBV6-5 to TRBJ1-1; 11 bases match TRBD1. The material was peripheral blood, obtained on day 0 of AZD1222 vaccination. The sequence was collected from an adult in good health. CDR3 in DNA: TGTGCCAGCAGTTACCTGGCGGGGACAGGGGGTGAAGCTTTCTTT. It translates to CASSYLAGTGGEAFF.